The 4 T cell receptor beta chains listed next were all sequenced from one sample in a study of blood T cells in healthy people across ages. Alongside a J-beta primer mix, a sample-barcoded 5' primer served in a second PCR lasting about 6 to 12 cycles. TCRdb itself ran the 5' RACE reads through MiXCR, one entry per CDR3 protein. The sample has over a million distinct CDR3 sequences; less than 25% are singletons. These data were likewise used in another study, on T cells of mothers and their children.

Sequencing input: blood. These receptors all stem from a girl aged 2-15 years in good health.

The V and J genes are TRBV24-1 and TRBJ2-2; TRBD2 matches at 14 bases. The CDR3 is 17 residues long. V shed 7 bases, J shed 4 bases, and the junction held 7 bases outside the gene matches. Germline-derived CDR1 and CDR2 are KGHDR and SFDVKD. CDR3 residues: CATSGLAGGSVTGELFF. The CDR3 nucleotides read TGTGCCACCAGCGGACTAGCGGGAGGCTCCGTCACCGGGGAGCTGTTTTTT.

This clonotype was picked up a small number of times. A junction boundary mismatches the germline segment, possibly from a read error. This chain's CDR3 is CASSSGLGHYNEQFF. In DNA, the CDR3 is TGCGCCAGCAGCTCTGGACTAGGGCACTACAATGAGCAGTTCTTC. V and J are TRBV28 and TRBJ2-1; TRBD2 agrees at 7 bases. This CDR3 contains 15 residues. From germline, CDR1 is MDHEN and CDR2 SYDVKM. The variable domain in full, completed from reference TRBV28 and TRBJ2-1, reads DVKVTQSSRYLVKRTGEKVFLECVQDMDHENMFWYRQDPGLGLRLIYFSYDVKMKEKGDIPEGYSVSREKKERFSLILESASTNQTSMYLCASSSGLGHYNEQFFGPGTRLTVL.

This clonotype was counted only a few times. This sequence joins TRBV6-2 or TRBV6-3 and TRBJ2-7; perhaps D is TRBD1 or TRBD2 (5 bases each). Trimming left V 4 bases short and J 5 bases short, with 15 bases between. The CDR3 totals 14 residues. The germline V gene has CDR1 MNHEY and CDR2 SVGEGT. The CDR3, as DNA: TGTGCCAGCAGTTTGGCTCGAGGGGCGCACGAGCAGTACTTC. The encoded protein is CASSLARGAHEQYF.

This clonotype has only a few counts. The genes are TRBV6-2 or TRBV6-3 and TRBJ2-4; TRBD2 might be the D (5 bases). This CDR3 has 14 amino acids. Germline values: CDR1 MNHEY, CDR2 SVGEGT. Trimming took 2 bases from V and 6 from J, leaving 11 bases between them. CDR3 protein: CASSYEGPGNIQYF. In nucleotides, the CDR3 is TGTGCCAGCAGTTACGAGGGTCCAGGAAACATTCAGTACTTC.